Below, 5 T cell receptor beta chains from the same sample are listed, as sequenced in a study of blood T cell repertoires in COVID-19. Profiled with immunoSEQ multiplex PCR; TCRdb holds only in-frame clones, not every one. This table holds around 100,000 clones, around 87% found once. The sample taken for sequencing was peripheral blood. The receptors derive from a man in his forties or fifties with active or convalescent COVID-19.

V usage is TRBV28 and J usage is TRBJ1-3, with TRBD1 matching 7 bases. Germline CDR1 is MDHEN and CDR2 is SYDVKM. CDR3 length equals 17 residues. With 5 bases clipped from V and 4 bases from J, the junction kept 14 bases outside the gene matches. CDR3 in DNA: TGTGCCAGCAGTCCGTTCCCCGCGACAGGGCTCGGAAACACCATATATTTT. Protein product: CASSPFPATGLGNTIYF.

CDR3 in amino acids: CASSQPSNTGELFF. CDR3 DNA: TGTGCCAGCAGCCAACCCTCGAACACCGGGGAGCTGTTTTTT. The V gene is TRBV14, the J gene TRBJ2-2; D gene uncertain. Germline V lookup: CDR1 SGHDN, CDR2 FVKESK. The germline V and J ends were trimmed by 2 bases and 0 bases, with 4 bases remaining between them. This CDR3 has 14 amino acids.

J is TRBJ2-1 and V is TRBV14; 7 bases are a match to TRBD2. V gave up 3 bases and J gave up 8 bases; unmatched junction bases: 10. Germline V gene lookup returns CDR1 SGHDN and CDR2 FVKESK. There are 15 residues in the CDR3. The CDR3 is CASSHLGVGGDEQFF. The CDR3, as DNA: TGTGCCAGCAGCCACCTGGGAGTGGGGGGGGATGAGCAGTTCTTC.

The chain has TRBV3-1 (or the pseudogene TRBV3-2) and TRBJ1-2, with 9 bases that match TRBD1. Per germline, CDR1 LGHDT and CDR2 YNNKEL (reference sequence). The length of the CDR3 is 14 residues. The V gene end was trimmed by 5 bases and the J gene end by 7 bases; junction bases not matched to a gene: 8. CDR3 sequence reads: CASSNRDREGGYTF. The CDR3 DNA sequence: TGTGCCAGCAGCAACCGGGACAGGGAAGGTGGCTACACCTTC.

J is TRBJ1-6 and V is TRBV28; D is uncertain. Trimming took off 8 bases at V and 0 bases at J, with 8 bases between the two ends. CDR3 length equals 14 residues. Per the germline V gene, CDR1 is MDHEN and CDR2 is SYDVKM. The CDR3 reads CASHWSSYNSPLHF. CDR3 sequence (DNA): TGTGCCAGCCACTGGAGCTCCTATAATTCACCCCTCCACTTT. Full variable domain (remainder filled in from reference TRBV28 and TRBJ1-6): DVKVTQSSRYLVKRTGEKVFLECVQDMDHENMFWYRQDPGLGLRLIYFSYDVKMKEKGDIPEGYSVSREKKERFSLILESASTNQTSMYLCASHWSSYNSPLHFGNGTRLTVT.